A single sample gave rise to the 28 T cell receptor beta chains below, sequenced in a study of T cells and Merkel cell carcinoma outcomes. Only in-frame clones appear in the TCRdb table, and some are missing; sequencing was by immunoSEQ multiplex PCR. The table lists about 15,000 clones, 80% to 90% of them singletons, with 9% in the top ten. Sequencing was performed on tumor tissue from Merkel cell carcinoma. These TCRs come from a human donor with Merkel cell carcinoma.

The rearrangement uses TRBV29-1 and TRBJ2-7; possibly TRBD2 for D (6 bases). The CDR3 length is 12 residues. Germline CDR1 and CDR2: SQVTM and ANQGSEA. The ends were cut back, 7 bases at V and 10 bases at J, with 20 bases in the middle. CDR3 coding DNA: TGCAGCGCGGGGGACCCTTGGACGAACCAGTACTTC. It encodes CSAGDPWTNQYF.

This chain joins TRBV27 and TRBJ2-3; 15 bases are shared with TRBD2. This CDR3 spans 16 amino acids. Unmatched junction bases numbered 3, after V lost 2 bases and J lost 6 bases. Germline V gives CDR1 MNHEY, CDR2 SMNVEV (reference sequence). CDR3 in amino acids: CASSLVGTSGRDTQYF. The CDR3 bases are TGTGCCAGCAGTTTAGTCGGGACTAGCGGGAGGGATACGCAGTATTTT.

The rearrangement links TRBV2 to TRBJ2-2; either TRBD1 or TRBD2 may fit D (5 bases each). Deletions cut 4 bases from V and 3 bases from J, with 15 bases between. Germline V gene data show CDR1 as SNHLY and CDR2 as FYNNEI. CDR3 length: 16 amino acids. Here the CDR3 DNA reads TGTGCCAGCAGTGTTCTCGGGGCAGACGACACCGGGGAGCTGTTTTTT. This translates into CASSVLGADDTGELFF.

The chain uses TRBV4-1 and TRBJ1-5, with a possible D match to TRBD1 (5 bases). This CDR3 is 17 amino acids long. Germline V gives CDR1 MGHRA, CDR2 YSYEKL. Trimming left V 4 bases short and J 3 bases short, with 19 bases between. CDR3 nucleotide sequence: TGCGCCAGCAGCCGGGCCTTTGGGACGGCGCACAATCAGCCCCAGCATTTT. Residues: CASSRAFGTAHNQPQHF.

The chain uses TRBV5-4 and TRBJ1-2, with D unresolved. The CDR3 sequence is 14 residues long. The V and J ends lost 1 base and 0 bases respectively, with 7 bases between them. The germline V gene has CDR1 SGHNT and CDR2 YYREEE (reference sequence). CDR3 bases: TGTGCCAGCAGCTTGCTCACATCTAACTATGGCTACACCTTC. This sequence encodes CASSLLTSNYGYTF.

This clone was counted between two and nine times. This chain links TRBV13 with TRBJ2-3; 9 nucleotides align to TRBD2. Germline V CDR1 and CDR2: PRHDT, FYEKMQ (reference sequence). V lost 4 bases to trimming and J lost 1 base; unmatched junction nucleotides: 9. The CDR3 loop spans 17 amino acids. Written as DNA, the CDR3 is TGTGCCAGCAGCTCTGGGGCGGGGGGGCCGGGCACAGATACGCAGTATTTT. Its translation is CASSSGAGGPGTDTQYF.

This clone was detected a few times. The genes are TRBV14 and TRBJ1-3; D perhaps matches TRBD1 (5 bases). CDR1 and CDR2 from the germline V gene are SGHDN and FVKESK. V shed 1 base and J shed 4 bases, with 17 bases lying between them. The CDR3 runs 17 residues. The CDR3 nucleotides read TGTGCCAGCAGCCAAGTCCTCTTTCAGGGATCAGGAAACACCATATATTTT. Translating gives CASSQVLFQGSGNTIYF.

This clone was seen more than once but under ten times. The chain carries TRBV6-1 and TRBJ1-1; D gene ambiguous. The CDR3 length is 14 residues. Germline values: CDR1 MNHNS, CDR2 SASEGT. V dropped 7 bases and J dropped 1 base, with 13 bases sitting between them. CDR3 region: CASTPRRQNTEAFF. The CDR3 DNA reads TGTGCCAGCACTCCCCGTCGACAGAACACTGAAGCTTTCTTT.

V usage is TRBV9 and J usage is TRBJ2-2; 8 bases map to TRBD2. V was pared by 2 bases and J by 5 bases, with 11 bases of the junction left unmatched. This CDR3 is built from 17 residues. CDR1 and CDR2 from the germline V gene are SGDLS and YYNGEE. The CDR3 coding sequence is TGTGCCAGCAGCGTCACGGGGGGGAGCGGGAAAACCGGGGAGCTGTTTTTT. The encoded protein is CASSVTGGSGKTGELFF.

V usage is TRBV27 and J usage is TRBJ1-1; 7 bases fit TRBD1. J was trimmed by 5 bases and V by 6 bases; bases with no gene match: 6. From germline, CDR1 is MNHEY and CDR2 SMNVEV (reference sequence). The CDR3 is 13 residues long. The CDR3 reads CASSPSGGTEAFF. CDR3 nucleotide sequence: TGTGCCAGCAGCCCTTCAGGGGGAACTGAAGCTTTCTTT.

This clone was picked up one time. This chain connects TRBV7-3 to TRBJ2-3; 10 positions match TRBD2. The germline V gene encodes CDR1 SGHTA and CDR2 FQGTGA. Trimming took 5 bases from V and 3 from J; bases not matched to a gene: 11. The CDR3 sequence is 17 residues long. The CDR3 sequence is CASSPPGSGRWTDTQYF. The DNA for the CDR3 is TGTGCCAGCAGCCCCCCGGGTAGCGGGAGGTGGACAGATACGCAGTATTTT.

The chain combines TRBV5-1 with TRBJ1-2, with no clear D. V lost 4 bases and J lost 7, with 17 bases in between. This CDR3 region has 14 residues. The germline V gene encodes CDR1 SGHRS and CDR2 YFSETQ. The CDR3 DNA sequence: TGCGCCAGCAGCGTGGGTGAGAGAGCGGGTGGCTACACCTTC. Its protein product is CASSVGERAGGYTF.

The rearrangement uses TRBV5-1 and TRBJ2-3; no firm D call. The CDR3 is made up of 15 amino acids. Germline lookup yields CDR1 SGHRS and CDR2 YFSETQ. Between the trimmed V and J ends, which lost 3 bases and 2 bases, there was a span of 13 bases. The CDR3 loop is CASSWTTPYTDTQYF. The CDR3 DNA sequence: TGCGCCAGCAGCTGGACCACCCCCTACACAGATACGCAGTATTTT.

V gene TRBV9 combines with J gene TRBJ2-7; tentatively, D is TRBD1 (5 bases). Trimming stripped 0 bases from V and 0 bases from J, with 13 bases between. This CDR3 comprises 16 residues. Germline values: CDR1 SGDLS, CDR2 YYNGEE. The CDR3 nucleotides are TGTGCCAGCAGCGTAGGGGGCAGCGACTCCTCCTACGAGCAGTACTTC. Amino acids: CASSVGGSDSSYEQYF.

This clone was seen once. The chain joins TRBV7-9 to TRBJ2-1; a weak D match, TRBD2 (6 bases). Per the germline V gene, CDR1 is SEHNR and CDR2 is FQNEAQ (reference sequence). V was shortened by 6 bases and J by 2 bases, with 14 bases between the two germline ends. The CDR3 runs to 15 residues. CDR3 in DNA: TGTGCCAGCAGATTAAGCCCGGGGGCCTACAATGAGCAGTTCTTC. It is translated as CASRLSPGAYNEQFF.

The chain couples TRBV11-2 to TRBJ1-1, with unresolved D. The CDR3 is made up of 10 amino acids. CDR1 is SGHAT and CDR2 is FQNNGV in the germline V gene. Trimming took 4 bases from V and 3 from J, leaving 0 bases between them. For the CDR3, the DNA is TGTGCCAGCAGCTACACTGAAGCTTTCTTT. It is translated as CASSYTEAFF.

The chain's CDR3 is CAIQGGAMNTEAFF. CDR3 in DNA: TGTGCCATCCAGGGTGGGGCCATGAACACTGAAGCTTTCTTT. The chain joins TRBV10-3 to TRBJ1-1, with D possibly matching TRBD1 (5 bases). The CDR3 contains 14 residues. The germline V gene has CDR1 ENHRY and CDR2 SYGVKD. V was pared by 8 bases and J by 0 bases, with 13 bases between.

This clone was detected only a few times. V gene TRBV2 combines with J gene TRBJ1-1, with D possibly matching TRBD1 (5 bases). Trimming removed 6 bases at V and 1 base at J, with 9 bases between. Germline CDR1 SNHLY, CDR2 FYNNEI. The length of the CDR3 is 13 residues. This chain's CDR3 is CASREQANTEAFF. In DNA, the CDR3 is TGTGCCAGCAGGGAACAGGCGAACACTGAAGCTTTCTTT.

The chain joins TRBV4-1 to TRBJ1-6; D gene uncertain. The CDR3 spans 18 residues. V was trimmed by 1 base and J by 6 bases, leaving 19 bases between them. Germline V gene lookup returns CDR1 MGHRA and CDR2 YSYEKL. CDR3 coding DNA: TGCGCCAGCAGCCAAGTTGAGGGTCGGTTAGATTTTAATTCACCCCTCCACTTT. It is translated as CASSQVEGRLDFNSPLHF.

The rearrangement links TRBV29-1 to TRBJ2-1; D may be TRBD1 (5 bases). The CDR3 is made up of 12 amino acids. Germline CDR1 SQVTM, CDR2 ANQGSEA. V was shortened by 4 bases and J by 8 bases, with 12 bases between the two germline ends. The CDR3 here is CSVVWGVDEQFF. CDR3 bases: TGCAGCGTTGTCTGGGGCGTCGATGAGCAGTTCTTC.

The CDR3 loop reads CASSLDRNQPQHF. As DNA, the CDR3 is TGTGCCAGCAGCTTGGACAGGAATCAGCCCCAGCATTTT. The chain uses TRBV5-5 and TRBJ1-5, with D possibly being TRBD1 (5 bases). CDR3 length: 13 amino acids. Trimming shortened V by 0 bases and J by 4 bases, and 5 bases separated the two germline ends. Germline V lookup: CDR1 SGHKS, CDR2 YYEKEE (reference sequence).

The CDR3 sequence: CASSLRAPANNEQFF. Written as DNA, the CDR3 is TGTGCCAGCAGTTTAAGGGCCCCTGCGAATAATGAGCAGTTCTTC. V is TRBV28 and J is TRBJ2-1, with unresolved D. V lost 2 bases and J 7 bases, leaving 15 bases between the germline ends. The CDR3 spans 15 residues. Per the germline V gene, CDR1 is MDHEN and CDR2 is SYDVKM.

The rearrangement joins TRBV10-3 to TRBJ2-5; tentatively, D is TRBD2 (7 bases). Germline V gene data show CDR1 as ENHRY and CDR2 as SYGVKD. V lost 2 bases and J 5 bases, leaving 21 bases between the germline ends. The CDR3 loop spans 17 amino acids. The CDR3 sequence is CAISEGRGGGRMETQYF. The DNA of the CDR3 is TGTGCCATCAGTGAGGGACGGGGAGGGGGGAGGATGGAGACCCAGTACTTC.

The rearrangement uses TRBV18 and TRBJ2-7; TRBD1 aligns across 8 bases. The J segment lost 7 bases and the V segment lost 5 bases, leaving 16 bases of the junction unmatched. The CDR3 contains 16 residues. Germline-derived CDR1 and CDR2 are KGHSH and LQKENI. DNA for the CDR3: TGTGCCAGCTCAGCCACTATGGGACAGGTGTCGTGGGAGCAGTACTTC. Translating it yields CASSATMGQVSWEQYF.

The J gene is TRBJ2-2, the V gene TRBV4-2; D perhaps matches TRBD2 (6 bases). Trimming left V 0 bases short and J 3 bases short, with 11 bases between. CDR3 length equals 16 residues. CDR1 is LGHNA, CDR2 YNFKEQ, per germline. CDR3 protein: CASSQDNAGYTGELFF. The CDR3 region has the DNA TGTGCCAGCAGCCAAGATAATGCGGGGTACACCGGGGAGCTGTTTTTT.

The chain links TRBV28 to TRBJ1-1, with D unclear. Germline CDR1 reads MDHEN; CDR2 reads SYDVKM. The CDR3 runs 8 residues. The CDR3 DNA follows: TGTGCACACACTGAAGCTTTCTTT. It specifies CAHTEAFF. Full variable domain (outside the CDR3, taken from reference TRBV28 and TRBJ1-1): DVKVTQSSRYLVKRTGEKVFLECVQDMDHENMFWYRQDPGLGLRLIYFSYDVKMKEKGDIPEGYSVSREKKERFSLILESASTNQTSMYLCAHTEAFFGQGTRLTVV.

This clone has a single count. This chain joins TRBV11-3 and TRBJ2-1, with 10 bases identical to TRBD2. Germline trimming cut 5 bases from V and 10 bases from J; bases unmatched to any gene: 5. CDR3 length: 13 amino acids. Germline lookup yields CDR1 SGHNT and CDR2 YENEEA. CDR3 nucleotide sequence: TGTGCCAGCAGCGTGGCTAGCGGGAGCGAGCAGTTCTTC. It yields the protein CASSVASGSEQFF.

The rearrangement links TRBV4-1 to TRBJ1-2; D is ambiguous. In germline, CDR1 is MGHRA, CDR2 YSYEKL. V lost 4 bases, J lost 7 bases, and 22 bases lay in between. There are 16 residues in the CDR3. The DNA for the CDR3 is TGCGCCAGCAGCCCATGGTCGAGTGTCAGCGGGTCTGGCTACACCTTC. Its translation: CASSPWSSVSGSGYTF.